The clone carrying this T cell receptor beta chain was seen a single time. Germline CDR1 SQVTM, CDR2 ANQGSEA. The CDR3 is 15 amino acids. With 1 base removed from V and 7 bases from J, the gap between germline ends came to 14 bases. In the authors' methods: Reference gene primer amplification gave nucleated cell count estimates. Measured with immunoSEQ multiplex PCR; TCRdb has only the in-frame clones, and not every one. V and J calls and clone size come straight from that table; D and trimming were deduced from the DNA. The sample has about 98,000 clones; about 85% are singletons. This specimen comes from a study of blood T cell repertoires in COVID-19. Overall study: COVID-19 samples from acute and convalescent phases originated in the United States, Italy and Spain. In each case, the material was cDNA or gDNA derived from T cells, B-cell-depleted T cells, or PBMCs.

What was sequenced was peripheral blood. The chain links TRBV29-1 to TRBJ1-6, with D maybe TRBD1 (5 bases). The origin of this receptor is a man between 65 and 79 years old with acute or convalescent COVID-19. The CDR3 loop is CSVEGRGFGNSPLHF. In DNA, the CDR3 is TGCAGCGTTGAAGGAAGGGGTTTCGGGAATTCACCCCTCCACTTT.